This T cell receptor beta chain was identified in a study of Ad26.COV2.S vaccination and SARS-CoV-2 variants. Study-level results: Among vaccine recipients, spike-specific TCR breadth exceeded that of placebo recipients.

V was shortened by 5 bases and J by 4 bases, with 15 bases between the two germline ends. The V gene's germline CDR1 is SNHLY and CDR2 FYNNEI. The CDR3 is 15 residues long. The treatment is: about 20 received Ad26.COV2.S at low or high dose, single or two shots; 5 received placebo; per-sample allocation not given. Each sample was drawn 63 days after the first injection (of vaccine or placebo). An adult aged 18-55 years in Boston served as the donor. Built on an Ad26 vector, the vaccine expressed Wuhan-strain SARS-CoV-2 spike. For this clone: No antigen is known for it.

This table comes from immunoSEQ multiplex PCR, and its TCRdb copy is limited to in-frame clones, with some not included. The sample records around 320,000 clones, approximately 86% being singletons. The source is a person aged 18-65 years who received the Ad26.COV2.S COVID-19 vaccine or a placebo. The rearrangement uses TRBV2 and TRBJ1-5; D uncertain. The sequencing used peripheral blood, collected in a trial of Ad26.COV2.S vaccine versus placebo. The CDR3 is CASSLHDSINQPQHF. CDR3 DNA: TGTGCCAGCAGTCTCCACGATAGTATTAATCAGCCCCAGCATTTT.